This entry features one T cell receptor beta chain sequence. The antigen is not known. The data derive from a study of T cell responses to AZD1222 COVID-19 vaccine. Clones were read by immunoSEQ multiplex PCR, and TCRdb kept only the in-frame ones, dropping some. The data show roughly 120,000 clones, over 75% seen once. The germline gives CDR1 MNHEY, CDR2 SMNVEV (reference sequence). The CDR3 runs 13 residues. V lost 3 bases to trimming and J lost 2 bases, with 7 bases between them. Findings of the study overall: Close to half of spike-specific TCRs reportedly recognize unmutated variant regions. Repertoire sampling was restricted to post-peak T cell response timepoints. White British ancestry dominated among donors, who included more females, and clonal diversity was possibly underestimated.

The rearrangement links TRBV27 to TRBJ1-1; D gene ambiguous. This sequence originates from an adult in good health. This material consisted of peripheral blood, taken on day 0 of AZD1222 vaccination. The CDR3 here is CASSFGLNTEAFF. In nucleotides, the CDR3 is TGTGCCAGCAGTTTTGGACTTAACACTGAAGCTTTCTTT.